This TCR beta chain is from a study of shared clonotypes between healthy human individuals. Overall study context: Three CD4 naive, three CD4 memory, two CD8 naive and one CD8 memory plate were used per donor. Study-wide findings and caveats: With several donors compared, 4% to 5.5% of naive CD4 clonotypes were shared.

Trimming took 1 base from V and 4 from J, leaving 10 bases between them. The CDR3 extends over 13 amino acids. CDR1 and CDR2 (germline): GTSNPN, SVGIG (reference sequence). Comment on this clone: What it recognizes is unknown.

Terminally differentiated effector memory CD45RA+ cells were excluded from the naive CD8 cells, which were CD45RO-negative and positively selected for CCR7. Within Nashville, Tennessee resided all donors, each a Caucasian adult. Repertoires were generated with immunoSEQ multiplex PCR, while TCRdb's copy carries only in-frame clones and drops some. The sample shows about 2.1 million clones, just under 95% of them seen only once. The receptor comes from a man younger than 35 in good health. Some clones in this sample may be carry-over from other donors' samples. What was sequenced was naive CD8+ T cells from PBMCs. This rearrangement joins TRBV30 to TRBJ1-2, with no clear D. The CDR3 protein is CAWSAGVTYGYTF. The CDR3 DNA sequence: TGTGCCTGGAGTGCAGGAGTAACCTATGGCTACACCTTC.